This paragraph covers one T cell receptor beta chain sequence. This receptor's antigen is unknown. In this record, gene identifiers and germline sequences come from the mouse. The missing CDR3 end, 4 residues past where the read stops, is filled in from the germline J gene. The sample originates from a study of CD8+ T cells in alopecia areata (dated by TCRdb to between 2017 and 2018). At the level of the whole study: Female C3H/HeJ recipients, roughly 6-11 weeks old, were grafted with skin from C3H/HeJ donors with spontaneous alopecia (about 6-12 months old). Clonality in the scalp was compared among normal scalp (n=4), patchy alopecia areata scalp (n=8), and alopecia totalis/universalis scalp (n=8). To study T cell clonal expansion in alopecia areata, the researchers applied high-throughput TCRbeta sequencing to both the C3H/HeJ mouse model and human patients. In humans, TCRbeta sequencing was performed on scalp tissue and on sorted CD4+ and CD8+ peripheral blood T cells from healthy controls and from patients with patchy or totalis/universalis alopecia areata. RNA was obtained with the PAXgene miRNA kit for fixed scalp, the miRNeasy kit for PBMCs, and the RNeasy kit for mouse skin. TCRbeta CDR3 regions were amplified by immunoSEQ multiplex PCR with 35 Vbeta forward and 13 Jbeta reverse primers.

What the work shows at the level of the full study, not this receptor alone: Lesional scalp, especially in alopecia totalis/universalis, showed higher clonality and more expanded CD8+ clones than normal scalp, suggesting antigenic drive. Unlike mouse skin, which is dominated by gammadelta T cells, normal human skin has resident alphabeta T cells that are also sequenced, and this complicates analysis of the scalp TCR repertoire. TCR sequences shared between patients were less clear than in mice, possibly partly because of HLA diversity in the patient population.

Pooled mouse cutaneous lymph node cells were stained for CD4, CD8alpha, NKG2D, NKG2ACE and other markers and were then sorted on a BD Influx. CDR1 and CDR2 (FNHDT, SITEND) derive from the germline V gene (reference sequence). Including cysteine and phenylalanine, the CDR3 has 15 amino acids. Of the CDR3's DNA, 33 bases were read; they are in frame from base 1. From V the trimming removes 3 bases and from J it removes 3 bases, while the gene matches leave 3 bases of the junction unaccounted for. The library was produced with the immunoSEQ multiplex PCR assay. For TCR sequencing, RNA was extracted from every sample and reverse transcribed into cDNA to serve as template. First-strand cDNA was synthesized using SuperScript III with a 2:1 mix of oligo-dT and random hexamers. Amplification bias was assessed with a synthetic immune receptor repertoire, and residual bias was removed computationally. Libraries were sequenced on Illumina HiSeq using 60 bp reads that covered the CDR3 and were read from J toward V. The study's own analysis went as follows. Raw reads were preprocessed for error removal, and CDR3 was defined according to IMGT conventions as running from the conserved cysteine to phenylalanine. Clonality was calculated as 1 minus Shannon entropy normalized by log2 of the number of productive unique TCRs. Whether each scalp clone was CD4 or CD8 was inferred by checking scalp TCRbeta sequences against the CD4 and CD8 repertoires from sorted blood. In its TCRdb copy, this immuneACCESS table keeps in-frame sequences only and misses some clones. Where compared with another copy, unresolved V genes explain less than half of these, and the others have no known cause. V and J calls and clone size are those listed in that table; D and trimming were worked out from the DNA. The sample has about 270,000 clones on record, with no singletons. 0.9% to 1.5% of the sample belongs to the ten largest clones.

In this chain, TRBV19 is recombined with TRBJ2-2, with TRBD1 identical over 9 junction bases. The sample taken for sequencing was CD4+ T cells sorted from a lymph node. The sequence derives from a C3H/HeJ mouse with alopecia areata. Mice of this strain bear MHC haplotype H2-k. The covered CDR3 bases are TGTGCCAGCAGTAAGACAGGGGGGGACACCGGG. Its protein reads: CASSKTGGDTG. The complete CDR3 sequence is CASSKTGGDTGQLYF.